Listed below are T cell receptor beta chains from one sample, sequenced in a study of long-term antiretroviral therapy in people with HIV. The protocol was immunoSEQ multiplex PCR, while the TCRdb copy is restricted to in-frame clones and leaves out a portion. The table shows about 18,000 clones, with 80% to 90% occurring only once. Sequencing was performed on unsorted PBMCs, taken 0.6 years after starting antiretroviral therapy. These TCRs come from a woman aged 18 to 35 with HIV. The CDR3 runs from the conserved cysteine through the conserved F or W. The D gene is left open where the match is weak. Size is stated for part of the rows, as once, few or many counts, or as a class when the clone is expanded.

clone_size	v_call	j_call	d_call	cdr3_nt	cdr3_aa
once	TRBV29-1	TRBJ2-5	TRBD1	TGCAGCGTTGTCAGGAACAGGGGATCCCAAGAGACCCAGTACTTC	CSVVRNRGSQETQYF
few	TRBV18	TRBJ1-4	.	TGTGCCAGCTCACCACCGTTAGGACAGTCTAATGAAAAACTGTTTTTT	CASSPPLGQSNEKLFF
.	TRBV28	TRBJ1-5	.	TGTGCCAGCAGCCCCCCCGAGGGTTGGGGGGGAAGTCAGCCCCAGCATTTT	CASSPPEGWGGSQPQHF
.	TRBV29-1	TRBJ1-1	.	TGCAGCGTCGAGAGGGACACTGAAGCTTTCTTT	CSVERDTEAFF
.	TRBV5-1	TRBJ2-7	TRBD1	TGCGCCAGCAGCTTGGCCGGGGACAGTTCCTACGAGCAGTACTTC	CASSLAGDSSYEQYF
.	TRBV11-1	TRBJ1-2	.	TGTGCCAGCAGGACTCAGTATGGCTACACCTTC	CASRTQYGYTF
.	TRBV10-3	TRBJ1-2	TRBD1	TGTGCCATCAGTGGGGACAGGGGGGAGAGGTATGGCTACACCTTC	CAISGDRGERYGYTF
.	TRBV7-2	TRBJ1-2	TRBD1	TGTGCCAGCAAACAGGGGGCGGAGGGCTACACCTTC	CASKQGAEGYTF
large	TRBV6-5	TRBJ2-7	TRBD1	TGTGCCAGCAGGCAGGGGGACAGAACCTACGAGCAGTACTTC	CASRQGDRTYEQYF
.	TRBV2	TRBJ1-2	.	TGTGCCAGCCAGCGGGAGGCGGGTCCCGGAGATGGCTACACCTTC	CASQREAGPGDGYTF